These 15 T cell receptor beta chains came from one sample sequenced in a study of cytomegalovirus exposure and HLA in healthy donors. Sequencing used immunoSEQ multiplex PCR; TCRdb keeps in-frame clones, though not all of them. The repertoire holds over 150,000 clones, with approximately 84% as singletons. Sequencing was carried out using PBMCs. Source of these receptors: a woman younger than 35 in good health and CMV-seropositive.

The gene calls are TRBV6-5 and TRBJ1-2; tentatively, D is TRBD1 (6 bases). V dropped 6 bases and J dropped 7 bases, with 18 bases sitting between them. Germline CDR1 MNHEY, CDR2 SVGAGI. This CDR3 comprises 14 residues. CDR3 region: CASSPIQGSGGYTF. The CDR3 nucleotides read TGTGCCAGCAGCCCAATACAGGGATCGGGTGGCTACACCTTC.

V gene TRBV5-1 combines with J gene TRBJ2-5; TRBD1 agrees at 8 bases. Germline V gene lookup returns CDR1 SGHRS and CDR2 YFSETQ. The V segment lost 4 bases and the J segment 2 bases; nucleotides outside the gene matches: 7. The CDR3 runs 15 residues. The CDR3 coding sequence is TGCGCCAGCAGCATCGGACAGGGAGGTCAAGAGACCCAGTACTTC. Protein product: CASSIGQGGQETQYF. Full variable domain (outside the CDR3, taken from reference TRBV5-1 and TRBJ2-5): KAGVTQTPRYLIKTRGQQVTLSCSPISGHRSVSWYQQTPGQGLQFLFEYFSETQRNKGNFPGRFSGRQFSNSRSEMNVSTLELGDSALYLCASSIGQGGQETQYFGPGTRLLVL.

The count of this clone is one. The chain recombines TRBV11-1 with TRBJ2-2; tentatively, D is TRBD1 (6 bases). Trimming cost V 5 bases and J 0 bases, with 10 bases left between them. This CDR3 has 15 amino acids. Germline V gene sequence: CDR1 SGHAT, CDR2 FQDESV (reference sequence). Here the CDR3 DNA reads TGTGCCAGCAGCATCGGGACATCGAACACCGGGGAGCTGTTTTTT. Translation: CASSIGTSNTGELFF.

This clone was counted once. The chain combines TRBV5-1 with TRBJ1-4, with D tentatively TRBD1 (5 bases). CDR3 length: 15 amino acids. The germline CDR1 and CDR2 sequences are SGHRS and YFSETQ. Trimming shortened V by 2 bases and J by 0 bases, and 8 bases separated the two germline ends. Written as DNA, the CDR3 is TGCGCCAGCAGCTTAAGGGGCACAACTAATGAAAAACTGTTTTTT. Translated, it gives CASSLRGTTNEKLFF. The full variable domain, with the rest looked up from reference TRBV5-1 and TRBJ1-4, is KAGVTQTPRYLIKTRGQQVTLSCSPISGHRSVSWYQQTPGQGLQFLFEYFSETQRNKGNFPGRFSGRQFSNSRSEMNVSTLELGDSALYLCASSLRGTTNEKLFFGSGTQLSVL.

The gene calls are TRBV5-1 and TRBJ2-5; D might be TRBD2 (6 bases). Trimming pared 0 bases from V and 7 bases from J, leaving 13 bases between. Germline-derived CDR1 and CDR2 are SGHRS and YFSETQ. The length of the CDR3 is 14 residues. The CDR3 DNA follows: TGCGCCAGCAGCTTGGTTCCCCGGCGGGGGACCCAGTACTTC. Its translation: CASSLVPRRGTQYF.

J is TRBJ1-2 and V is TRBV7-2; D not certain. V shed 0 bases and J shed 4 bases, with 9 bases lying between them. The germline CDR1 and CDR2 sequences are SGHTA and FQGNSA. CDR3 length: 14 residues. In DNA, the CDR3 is TGTGCCAGCAGCTTAGCGGCTAGTGGCTATGGCTACACCTTC. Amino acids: CASSLAASGYGYTF.

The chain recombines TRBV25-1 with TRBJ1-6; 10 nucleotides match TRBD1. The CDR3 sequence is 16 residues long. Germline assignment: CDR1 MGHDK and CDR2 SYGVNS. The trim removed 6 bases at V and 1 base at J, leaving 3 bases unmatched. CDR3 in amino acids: CASRRQGASYNSPLHF. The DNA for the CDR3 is TGTGCCAGCAGGAGACAGGGGGCTTCCTATAATTCACCCCTCCACTTT.

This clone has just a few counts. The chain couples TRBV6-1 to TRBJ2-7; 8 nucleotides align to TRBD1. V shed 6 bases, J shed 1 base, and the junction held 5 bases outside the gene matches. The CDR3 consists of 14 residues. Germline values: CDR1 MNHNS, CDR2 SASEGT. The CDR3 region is CASRDRERSYEQYF. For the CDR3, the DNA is TGTGCCAGCAGGGACAGGGAACGATCCTACGAGCAGTACTTC.

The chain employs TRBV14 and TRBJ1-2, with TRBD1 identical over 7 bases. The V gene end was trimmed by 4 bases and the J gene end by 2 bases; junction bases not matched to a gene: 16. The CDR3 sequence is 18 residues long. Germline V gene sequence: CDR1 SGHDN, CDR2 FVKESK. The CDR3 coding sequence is TGTGCCAGCAGCCCGAATTTCCTAGGGGGCTCGCAGAACTATGGCTACACCTTC. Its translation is CASSPNFLGGSQNYGYTF.

Here the CDR3 reads CASTVERGRETQYF. CDR3 bases: TGTGCCAGCACAGTGGAAAGGGGCAGGGAGACCCAGTACTTC. The V call is TRBV2, the J call TRBJ2-5, with D maybe TRBD1 (5 bases). Trimming stripped 7 bases from V and 5 bases from J, with 17 bases between. Germline assignment: CDR1 SNHLY and CDR2 FYNNEI. The CDR3 runs 14 residues.

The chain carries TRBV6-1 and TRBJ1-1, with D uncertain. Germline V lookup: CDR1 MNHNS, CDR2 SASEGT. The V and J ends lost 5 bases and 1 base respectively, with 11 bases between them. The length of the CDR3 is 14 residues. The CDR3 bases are TGTGCCAGCAGTTCTAGACGGAAGAACACTGAAGCTTTCTTT. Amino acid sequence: CASSSRRKNTEAFF.

This chain's CDR3 is CASSVSDRNTEAFF. CDR3 bases: TGTGCCAGCAGCGTGTCGGACAGAAACACTGAAGCTTTCTTT. This rearrangement joins TRBV9 to TRBJ1-1; a weak D match, TRBD1 (6 bases). The V end lost 2 bases, the J end lost 2 bases, and 10 bases lay between the germline ends. The germline V gene encodes CDR1 SGDLS and CDR2 YYNGEE. This CDR3 has 14 amino acids.

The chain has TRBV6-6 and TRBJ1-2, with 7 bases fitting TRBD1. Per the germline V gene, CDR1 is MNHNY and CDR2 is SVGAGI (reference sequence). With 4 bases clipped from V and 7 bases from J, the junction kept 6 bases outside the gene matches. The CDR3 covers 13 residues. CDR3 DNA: TGTGCCAGCAGTTCGGACAGGTTCGGTGGCTACACCTTC. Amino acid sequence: CASSSDRFGGYTF.

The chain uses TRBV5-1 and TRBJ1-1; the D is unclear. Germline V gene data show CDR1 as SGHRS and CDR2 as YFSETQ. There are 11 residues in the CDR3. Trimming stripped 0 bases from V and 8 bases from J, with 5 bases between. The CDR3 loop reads CASSLAGEAFF. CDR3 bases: TGCGCCAGCAGCTTGGCCGGGGAAGCTTTCTTT.

CDR3 bases: TGCGCCAGCAGCCAAGGTCCGGGAGCTATAAACACTGAAGCTTTCTTT. This encodes CASSQGPGAINTEAFF. The V call is TRBV4-1, the J call TRBJ1-1; D is undetermined. V lost 1 base, J lost 2 bases, and 14 bases lay in between. The CDR3 sequence is 16 residues long. Germline CDR1 and CDR2: MGHRA and YSYEKL.